These 4 T cell receptor beta chains were all obtained from the same sample, sequenced in a study of blood T cell repertoires in COVID-19. The method was immunoSEQ multiplex PCR; TCRdb's version includes in-frame clones alone and lacks a portion of them. The data show fewer than 200,000 clones, with about four fifths seen just once and about 3.6% held by the top ten. Source material: PBMCs or T cells enriched from blood (not recorded which). The receptors were sampled from a woman in her fifties or sixties in a cohort exposed to, infected with or recovered from COVID-19 (not recorded which).

V and J are TRBV9 and TRBJ2-1; 11 bases match TRBD2. Germline V gene lookup returns CDR1 SGDLS and CDR2 YYNGEE. V dropped 4 bases and J dropped 1; count of bases not matched to a gene: 7. The CDR3 totals 17 residues. CDR3 protein: CASSPGTSGLSYNEQFF. The CDR3 region has the DNA TGTGCCAGCAGCCCAGGGACTAGCGGTTTATCCTACAATGAGCAGTTCTTC.

The chain is built from TRBV30 and TRBJ2-5; 10 positions agree with TRBD2. The CDR3 contains 15 residues. Germline CDR1 and CDR2: GTSNPN and SVGIG (reference sequence). V was clipped by 0 bases and J by 1 base; unmatched bases: 2. The CDR3 DNA is TGTGCCTGGAGTGTACTAGCGGGGAGCCAAGAGACCCAGTACTTC. Translated, it gives CAWSVLAGSQETQYF.

This chain joins TRBV27 and TRBJ2-2, with 10 bases matching TRBD2. V shed 6 bases and J 4 bases; nucleotides not matched to a gene: 5. The germline V gene has CDR1 MNHEY and CDR2 SMNVEV (reference sequence). There are 15 residues in the CDR3. In DNA, the CDR3 is TGTGCCAGCAGCCGGGGACTAGCGACCACCGGGGAGCTGTTTTTT. It yields the protein CASSRGLATTGELFF.

The V and J genes are TRBV29-1 and TRBJ2-3; D might be TRBD1 (6 bases). Deletions cut 4 bases from V and 4 bases from J, with 18 bases between. This CDR3 is built from 15 residues. Germline loops: CDR1 SQVTM, CDR2 ANQGSEA. The CDR3 reads CSVVYGGRKADTQYF. CDR3 DNA: TGCAGCGTTGTGTATGGGGGCAGAAAGGCAGATACGCAGTATTTT.